The next 32 T cell receptor beta chains were all read from a single sample in a study of CD8+ T cells in alopecia areata. Treatment denoted: oral pan-JAK inhibitor, 5-10 mg twice daily. Sequencing relied on a cDNA template that was reverse transcribed from extracted RNA. The protocol was immunoSEQ multiplex PCR, while the TCRdb copy is restricted to in-frame clones and leaves out a portion. The sample has 150,000 to 200,000 clones, roughly 60% seen once. The material sequenced was CD4+ T cells sorted from blood, taken at week 24, from a patient treated with tofacitinib. The receptors derive from a human donor with alopecia areata.

The chain has TRBV11-2 and TRBJ1-1; D not certain. The CDR3 runs to 12 residues. Germline CDR1 is SGHAT and CDR2 is FQNNGV. This CDR3 reads CGPPGVTTEAFF. The CDR3 DNA is TGTGGCCCACCCGGGGTCACCACTGAAGCTTTCTTT.

CDR3 sequence: CASSENVSTDTQYF. In nucleotides, the CDR3 is TGTGCCAGCAGTGAGAACGTATCCACAGATACGCAGTATTTT. The chain couples TRBV2 to TRBJ2-3; D unresolved. The CDR3 is 14 amino acids. V gave up 3 bases and J gave up 2 bases, with 9 bases separating them. From germline, CDR1 is SNHLY and CDR2 FYNNEI.

The V and J genes are TRBV18 and TRBJ2-1, with D unclear. The V gene lost 5 bases and the J gene lost 6 bases, with 8 bases spanning the gap. The germline gives CDR1 KGHSH, CDR2 LQKENI. The CDR3 is 12 amino acids. The CDR3 DNA follows: TGTGCCAGCTCAACCAGTACCAATGAGCAGTTCTTC. As protein: CASSTSTNEQFF.

This chain joins TRBV6-1 and TRBJ2-2; tentative D call: TRBD2 (5 bases). Germline CDR1 and CDR2: MNHNS and SASEGT. The CDR3 spans 14 residues. The V and J ends lost 8 bases and 5 bases respectively, with 15 bases between them. The CDR3 DNA reads as TGTGCCAGCCAAAGGGCTAGCAGGACCGGGGAGCTGTTTTTT. It specifies CASQRASRTGELFF.

The V gene is TRBV2, the J gene TRBJ2-5; 7 bases are a match to TRBD1. The CDR3 consists of 14 residues. V shed 4 bases and J 4 bases; nucleotides not matched to a gene: 6. The germline gives CDR1 SNHLY, CDR2 FYNNEI. CDR3 loop: CASSVDRARETQYF. Written as DNA, the CDR3 is TGTGCCAGCAGTGTAGACAGGGCGCGAGAGACCCAGTACTTC.

The rearrangement joins TRBV6-5 to TRBJ2-5, with D possibly TRBD1 on 6 matching bases. Trimming cost V 2 bases and J 7 bases, with 14 bases left between them. Germline V gene data show CDR1 as MNHEY and CDR2 as SVGAGI. This CDR3 comprises 14 residues. CDR3 nucleotide sequence: TGTGCCAGCAGTTACCCGGGACAACCAGGGACCCAGTACTTC. It specifies CASSYPGQPGTQYF.

V and J are TRBV29-1 and TRBJ1-1; D gene uncertain. The CDR3 sequence is 13 residues long. Deletions cut 7 bases from V and 0 bases from J, with 12 bases between. Germline lookup yields CDR1 SQVTM and CDR2 ANQGSEA. The CDR3 DNA reads TGCAGCGGTCGGAGGCAAGTGAACACTGAAGCTTTCTTT. This sequence encodes CSGRRQVNTEAFF.

The genes are TRBV5-1 and TRBJ1-2; D is uncertain. The length of the CDR3 is 14 residues. Trimming shortened V by 0 bases and J by 0 bases, and 6 bases separated the two germline ends. Germline lookup yields CDR1 SGHRS and CDR2 YFSETQ. The CDR3 bases are TGCGCCAGCAGCTTGGTCTCCCCTAACTATGGCTACACCTTC. Its translation: CASSLVSPNYGYTF.

The chain carries TRBV29-1 and TRBJ2-3; D is perhaps TRBD2 (5 bases). Looked up from germline, CDR1 is SQVTM and CDR2 is ANQGSEA. V was shortened by 8 bases and J by 2 bases, with 14 bases between the two germline ends. The CDR3 extends over 13 amino acids. In DNA, the CDR3 is TGCAGCCTAGCCGTTAGGCTCACAGATACGCAGTATTTT. Residues: CSLAVRLTDTQYF.

The CDR3: CAWSVRRKETQYF. The DNA of the CDR3 is TGTGCCTGGAGTGTACGGAGAAAAGAGACCCAGTACTTC. The chain employs TRBV30 and TRBJ2-5; D unclear. Between the trimmed V and J ends, which lost 0 bases and 3 bases, there was a span of 8 bases. Germline V gene sequence: CDR1 GTSNPN, CDR2 SVGIG (reference sequence). This CDR3 is built from 13 residues. Full variable domain (rest looked up from reference TRBV30 and TRBJ2-5): SQTIHQWPATLVQPVGSPLSLECTVEGTSNPNLYWYRQAAGRGLQLLFYSVGIGQISSEVPQNLSASRPQDRQFILSSKKLLLSDSGFYLCAWSVRRKETQYFGPGTRLLVL.

This clone was counted only a few times. The rearrangement uses TRBV5-1 and TRBJ1-3; D is undetermined. The CDR3 runs to 14 residues. Per the germline V gene, CDR1 is SGHRS and CDR2 is YFSETQ. Trimming took off 4 bases at V and 0 bases at J, with 8 bases between the two ends. The CDR3 sequence is CASSPTFSGNTIYF. CDR3 in DNA: TGCGCCAGCAGCCCGACATTCTCTGGAAACACCATATATTTT. Filled out from reference TRBV5-1 and TRBJ1-3, the complete variable domain reads KAGVTQTPRYLIKTRGQQVTLSCSPISGHRSVSWYQQTPGQGLQFLFEYFSETQRNKGNFPGRFSGRQFSNSRSEMNVSTLELGDSALYLCASSPTFSGNTIYFGEGSWLTVV.

The gene calls are TRBV5-6 and TRBJ2-1, with D hard to call. V lost 0 bases and J lost 7, with 11 bases in between. The CDR3 is 14 residues long. Germline V lookup: CDR1 SGHDT, CDR2 YYEEEE. CDR3 sequence (DNA): TGTGCCAGCAGCTTGGCCGTGGCTGGGAATGAGCAGTTCTTC. Its protein product is CASSLAVAGNEQFF. The entire variable domain, with the rest obtained from reference TRBV5-6 and TRBJ2-1, is as follows: DAGVTQSPTHLIKTRGQQVTLRCSPKSGHDTVSWYQQALGQGPQFIFQYYEEEERQRGNFPDRFSGHQFPNYSSELNVNALLLGDSALYLCASSLAVAGNEQFFGPGTRLTVL.

V and J are TRBV7-2 and TRBJ2-5; no definite D call. Trimming removed 1 base at V and 7 bases at J, with 7 bases between. This CDR3 has 12 amino acids. Per germline, CDR1 SGHTA and CDR2 FQGNSA. CDR3 loop: CASSLEGGTQYF. Written as DNA, the CDR3 is TGTGCCAGCAGCTTAGAGGGCGGGACCCAGTACTTC.

This chain connects TRBV6-6 to TRBJ1-1, with a possible D match to TRBD1 (6 bases). Trimming cost V 5 bases and J 3 bases, with 10 bases left between them. The CDR3 sequence is 13 residues long. Germline values: CDR1 MNHNY, CDR2 SVGAGI (reference sequence). The CDR3: CASSHRDYTEAFF. The CDR3 coding sequence is TGTGCCAGCAGTCACAGGGATTACACTGAAGCTTTCTTT.

This sequence joins TRBV2 and TRBJ1-4; 8 bases are a match to TRBD1. The length of the CDR3 is 14 residues. Germline loops: CDR1 SNHLY, CDR2 FYNNEI. Germline trimming cut 8 bases from V and 8 bases from J; bases unmatched to any gene: 10. The CDR3 sequence: CASGPTGVREKLFF. The DNA for the CDR3 is TGTGCCAGCGGTCCGACAGGGGTTAGGGAAAAACTGTTTTTT. Together with reference TRBV2 and TRBJ1-4, the CDR3 gives the full variable domain: EPEVTQTPSHQVTQMGQEVILRCVPISNHLYFYWYRQILGQKVEFLVSFYNNEISEKSEIFDDQFSVERPDGSNFTLKIRSTKLEDSAMYFCASGPTGVREKLFFGSGTQLSVL.

This clone showed up just a few times. The chain recombines TRBV7-9 with TRBJ2-4; no firm D call. Trimming left V 3 bases short and J 7 bases short, with 10 bases between. The germline V gene has CDR1 SEHNR and CDR2 FQNEAQ (reference sequence). CDR3 size: 13 residues. The CDR3 nucleotides are TGTGCCAGCAGCTTGTCGGGTAGCAACATTCAGTACTTC. Its protein product is CASSLSGSNIQYF.

This clone occurred a few times. The chain joins TRBV6-5 to TRBJ2-3; no definite D call. V gave up 0 bases and J gave up 3 bases, with 7 bases separating them. This CDR3 has 14 residues. Germline CDR1 reads MNHEY; CDR2 reads SVGAGI. The CDR3, as DNA: TGTGCCAGCAGTTACTCGAGAGTTACAGATACGCAGTATTTT. It yields the protein CASSYSRVTDTQYF.

The chain has TRBV2 and TRBJ2-7; TRBD1 might be the D (6 bases). The CDR3 totals 14 residues. Deletions cut 8 bases from V and 2 bases from J, with 16 bases between. Germline-derived CDR1 and CDR2 are SNHLY and FYNNEI. This chain's CDR3 is CASRLDSTTYEQYF. CDR3 nucleotides: TGTGCCAGCCGATTGGACAGCACAACCTACGAGCAGTACTTC.

In this sample, this clone turned up a few times. The chain uses TRBV29-1 and TRBJ2-5, with D perhaps matching TRBD2 (6 bases). V was clipped by 1 base and J by 2 bases, with 11 bases between them. The CDR3 consists of 14 residues. From germline, CDR1 is SQVTM and CDR2 ANQGSEA. CDR3 sequence reads: CSVEGRDRQETQYF. The CDR3 bases are TGCAGCGTTGAAGGGCGGGACCGTCAAGAGACCCAGTACTTC.

This chain joins TRBV28 and TRBJ2-7; D is possibly TRBD1 (6 bases). Trimming stripped 5 bases from V and 2 bases from J, with 13 bases between. The germline V gene encodes CDR1 MDHEN and CDR2 SYDVKM. This CDR3 has 14 residues. CDR3 coding DNA: TGTGCCAGCAGTCGGACAGAACCACCCTACGAGCAGTACTTC. As protein: CASSRTEPPYEQYF.

This rearrangement joins TRBV7-3 to TRBJ2-2; D possibly corresponds to TRBD2 (6 bases). CDR1 and CDR2 from the germline V gene are SGHTA and FQGTGA. The CDR3 covers 16 residues. Trimming stripped 0 bases from V and 0 bases from J, with 8 bases between. CDR3 sequence: CASSLTGGPNTGELFF. The CDR3 nucleotides are TGTGCCAGCAGCTTAACGGGGGGACCGAACACCGGGGAGCTGTTTTTT. The full variable domain, rest sourced from reference TRBV7-3 and TRBJ2-2, is GAGVSQTPSNKVTEKGKYVELRCDPISGHTALYWYRQSLGQGPEFLIYFQGTGAADDSGLPNDRFFAVRPEGSVSTLKIQRTERGDSAVYLCASSLTGGPNTGELFFGEGSRLTVL.

The chain employs TRBV28 and TRBJ1-2; possibly TRBD1 for D (6 bases). Trimming took off 4 bases at V and 4 bases at J, with 13 bases between the two ends. Germline CDR1 and CDR2: MDHEN and SYDVKM. The length of the CDR3 is 14 residues. The CDR3 spells CASSSITGIYGYTF. The CDR3 nucleotides are TGTGCCAGCAGTTCGATAACAGGGATCTATGGCTACACCTTC.

The rearrangement joins TRBV6-6 to TRBJ2-7, with unresolved D. The CDR3 consists of 11 residues. V dropped 4 bases and J dropped 5 bases, with 6 bases sitting between them. In germline, CDR1 is MNHNY, CDR2 SVGAGI (reference sequence). The CDR3 nucleotides read TGTGCCAGCAGTTCTCTCGACGAGCAGTACTTC. This gives the protein CASSSLDEQYF.

The chain couples TRBV12-5 to TRBJ1-1; the D gene is possibly TRBD1 (6 bases). V was pared by 6 bases and J by 6 bases, with 17 bases between. Germline V gene lookup returns CDR1 LGHNT and CDR2 FRNRAP. The CDR3 covers 14 residues. Written as DNA, the CDR3 is TGTGCTAGTGGAGACAGGCCGGCAGGGGCTGAAGCTTTCTTT. Protein sequence: CASGDRPAGAEAFF. Full variable domain (rest looked up from reference TRBV12-5 and TRBJ1-1): DARVTQTPRHKVTEMGQEVTMRCQPILGHNTVFWYRQTMMQGLELLAYFRNRAPLDDSGMPKDRFSAEMPDATLATLKIQPSEPRDSAVYFCASGDRPAGAEAFFGQGTRLTVV.

This clone was picked up a small number of times. The rearrangement links TRBV9 to TRBJ1-6; D is perhaps TRBD1 (5 bases). Germline CDR1 reads SGDLS; CDR2 reads YYNGEE. Trimming removed 4 bases at V and 2 bases at J, with 10 bases between. This CDR3 is 15 amino acids long. The CDR3 DNA reads TGTGCCAGCAGCCCGGGGGGGACCTATAATTCACCCCTCCACTTT. It codes for CASSPGGTYNSPLHF.

The DNA for the CDR3 is TGTGCCACCAGCAGAGTGCGAGCGGACCAGCCCCAGCATTTT. This encodes CATSRVRADQPQHF. The V call is TRBV15, the J call TRBJ1-5; D unclear. CDR1 and CDR2 (germline): LNHNV, YYDKDF (reference sequence). Trimming left V 1 base short and J 7 bases short, with 11 bases between. This CDR3 region has 14 residues.

This clone was recorded only once. J is TRBJ2-7 and V is TRBV11-2, with 9 bases aligning to TRBD2. From germline, CDR1 is SGHAT and CDR2 FQNNGV. This CDR3 region has 16 residues. With V trimmed by 4 bases and J by 0 bases, 7 bases remained unmatched. The CDR3 DNA follows: TGTGCCAGCAGCTCTCGACTAGCGGCGAGCTCCTACGAGCAGTACTTC. Translated: CASSSRLAASSYEQYF. Together with reference TRBV11-2 and TRBJ2-7, the CDR3 gives the full variable domain: EAGVAQSPRYKIIEKRQSVAFWCNPISGHATLYWYQQILGQGPKLLIQFQNNGVVDDSQLPKDRFSAERLKGVDSTLKIQPAKLEDSAVYLCASSSRLAASSYEQYFGPGTRLTVT.

The chain couples TRBV7-2 to TRBJ2-6; D is unclear. There are 15 residues in the CDR3. CDR1 SGHTA and CDR2 FQGNSA come from the germline V gene. V was shortened by 4 bases and J by 0 bases, with 7 bases between the two germline ends. CDR3 amino acids: CASSYPLSGANVLTF. Here the CDR3 DNA reads TGTGCCAGCAGCTACCCACTCTCTGGGGCCAACGTCCTGACTTTC.

The chain is built from TRBV29-1 and TRBJ2-1; 14 bases match TRBD2. The CDR3 extends over 15 amino acids. Germline loops: CDR1 SQVTM, CDR2 ANQGSEA. The junction had 5 bases not matched to a gene; V was cut back by 6 bases and J by 4 bases. The CDR3 protein is CSVTGTSGGYNEQFF. In DNA form, the CDR3 reads TGCAGCGTGACCGGGACTAGCGGGGGTTACAATGAGCAGTTCTTC.

CDR3 sequence reads: CASSDKNYGYTF. The CDR3, as DNA: TGCGCCAGCAGTGACAAAAACTATGGCTACACCTTC. The V gene is TRBV10-2, the J gene TRBJ1-2; D is undetermined. Trimming removed 3 bases from V and 2 bases from J, with 4 bases in between. The CDR3 contains 12 residues. Germline V gene sequence: CDR1 WSHSY, CDR2 SAAADI.

This clone was seen more than once but under ten times. The rearrangement links TRBV7-2 to TRBJ1-1; 7 bases fit TRBD1. The V gene end was trimmed by 2 bases and the J gene end by 7 bases; junction bases not matched to a gene: 7. Germline CDR1 reads SGHTA; CDR2 reads FQGNSA. The CDR3 runs 14 residues. The CDR3 DNA reads TGTGCCAGCAGCTTACTGAGACAGGGAGGTGAAGCTTTCTTT. Protein sequence: CASSLLRQGGEAFF.

The chain is built from TRBV7-3 and TRBJ1-6; TRBD1 might be the D (5 bases). Deletions cut 4 bases from V and 3 bases from J, with 10 bases between. CDR1 SGHTA and CDR2 FQGTGA come from the germline V gene. This CDR3 spans 15 amino acids. The chain's CDR3 is CASSSDSNYNSPLHF. CDR3 nucleotide sequence: TGTGCCAGCAGCTCAGACAGTAACTATAATTCACCCCTCCACTTT.